Listed below are T cell receptor beta chains from one sample, sequenced in a study of T cells in Graves' hyperthyroidism and ophthalmopathy. MiXCR, run by TCRdb on the multiplex PCR reads, gives a single entry per CDR3 protein. Of around 350,000 distinct CDR3 sequences detected, 15% to 19% appear once; the ten largest clones hold 28%. Sequenced material: blood. These receptors were obtained from a woman younger than 35 with Graves' hyperthyroidism that later progressed to Graves' ophthalmopathy. CDR3s include the opening cysteine and the closing phenylalanine or tryptophan. D genes are given only for firm matches. Clone size appears in some rows only: once, few, many, or a class for an expanded clone.

D	V	size	J	DNA	CDR3
-	TRBV3-1	-	TRBJ1-3	TGTGCCAGCAGCCCCCTGGAGGACAGCTCTGGAAACACCATATATTTT	CASSPLEDSSGNTIYF
TRBD1	TRBV19	-	TRBJ2-1	TGTGCCAGTAGTCCCTACAGGGGGCTTGGTGGGAATGAGCAGTTCTTC	CASSPYRGLGGNEQFF
-	TRBV5-1	-	TRBJ2-7	TGCGCCAGCAGCATAGGATCCTACGAGCAGTACTTC	CASSIGSYEQYF
TRBD1	TRBV20-1	few	TRBJ2-7	TGCAGTGCTACTAAAGGACAGGGCTACGAGCAGTACTTC	CSATKGQGYEQYF
-	TRBV11-2	many	TRBJ2-7	TGTGCCAGCAGCACCCCCCCGTCGCACGAGCAGTACTTC	CASSTPPSHEQYF
-	TRBV28	many	TRBJ1-2	TGTGCCAGCAGTTTAGAGAGTAGGTCTGGCTACACCTTC	CASSLESRSGYTF
-	TRBV6-5	many	TRBJ2-7	TGTGCCAGCAGTTACCGTCTACGGGACGAGCAGTACTTC	CASSYRLRDEQYF
TRBD2	TRBV11-2	many	TRBJ2-1	TGTGCCAGCAGCTTATTCCCGGCGGCGGGAGGTTACAATGAGCAGTTCTTC	CASSLFPAAGGYNEQFF
-	TRBV2	many	TRBJ2-7	TGTGCCAGCAGTGGACGGGGCTACGAGCAGTACTTC	CASSGRGYEQYF
TRBD2	TRBV4-2	once	TRBJ2-2	TGTGCCAGCAGCCAAGCAGCGGGAGGGGCCGGGGAGCCGTTTTTT	CASSQAAGGAGEPFF
-	TRBV20-1	many	TRBJ1-2	TGCAGTGCTAGAGATCTTATAGGGGAAGGCTATGGCTACACCTTC	CSARDLIGEGYGYTF
-	TRBV9	-	TRBJ1-1	TGTGCCAGCAGCCAGACCCCCAGAACTGAAACTTTCTTT	CASSQTPRTETFF
TRBD2	TRBV11-3	many	TRBJ2-3	TGTGCCAGCAGCTTGGGGCCAAGGAGCGGGGTGACAGATACGCAGTATTTT	CASSLGPRSGVTDTQYF
-	TRBV12-3/TRBV12-4	many	TRBJ1-4	TGTGCCAGCAGTTTGGGTGCAGGGGCAGAAAAACTGTTTTTT	CASSLGAGAEKLFF
TRBD2	TRBV29-1	-	TRBJ2-7	TGCAGCGTTCGGACTAGCGTACTAAACGAGCAGTACTTC	CSVRTSVLNEQYF
-	TRBV7-9	many	TRBJ1-4	TGTGCCAGCAGCTCACCACCCGAGGGGCGCAGGGGTAGATCTAATGAAAAACTGTTTTTT	CASSSPPEGRRGRSNEKLFF
-	TRBV20-1	-	TRBJ1-4	TGCAGTGCTACTAATGAAAAACTGTTTTTT	CSATNEKLFF
TRBD1	TRBV20-1	few	TRBJ1-2	TGCAGTGCTAGAGATAGGCCGGGACAGGAGAACTATGGCTACACCTTC	CSARDRPGQENYGYTF
-	TRBV19	-	TRBJ1-4	TGTGCCAGTGACGGCGATACGTTGGAAAAACTGTTTTTT	CASDGDTLEKLFF
-	TRBV6-1	-	TRBJ2-5	TGTGCCAGCAGTTGGGGCTTAGCGGAAGAGACCCAGTACTTC	CASSWGLAEETQYF
TRBD1	TRBV11-2	many	TRBJ2-3	TGTGCCAGCAGCTTTCAGGGGGCGTCCCCAGATACGCAGTATTTT	CASSFQGASPDTQYF
-	TRBV11-2	many	TRBJ2-5	TGTGCCAGCAGCTTTCTGCCATCGGGCGGGGACCAAGAGACCCAGTACTTC	CASSFLPSGGDQETQYF
-	TRBV5-1	many	TRBJ2-3	TGCGCCAGCACCCCGTCGGCGGATACGCAGTATTTT	CASTPSADTQYF
-	TRBV6-5	many	TRBJ1-2	TGTGCCAGCAGTTACGCTCAATCCAGGGGCCAGCCCTATGGCTACACCTTC	CASSYAQSRGQPYGYTF
-	TRBV7-2	many	TRBJ1-5	TGTGCCAGCAGCGATCACGGGGGTAGCAGCAATCAGCCCCAGCATTTT	CASSDHGGSSNQPQHF
TRBD1	TRBV5-1	few	TRBJ2-5	TGTGCCAGCAGCCCCTTCGACAGGGGCATCTCGGAGACCCAGTACTTC	CASSPFDRGISETQYF
TRBD2	TRBV6-1	-	TRBJ2-3	TGTGCCAGCACTAGGACTAGAGGGGCAGATACGCAGTATTTT	CASTRTRGADTQYF
-	TRBV18	many	TRBJ2-3	TGTGCCAGCTCACCACCTTCGGGTTACGGAGATACGCAGTATTTT	CASSPPSGYGDTQYF
-	TRBV12-5	many	TRBJ2-1	TGTGCTAGTGGTTTGAATTATGAGCAGTTCTTC	CASGLNYEQFF
-	TRBV2	many	TRBJ2-7	TGTGCCAGCAGTGAAGCCGCGAACCCAAGCTACGAGCAGTACTTC	CASSEAANPSYEQYF
TRBD1	TRBV28	many	TRBJ2-4	TGTGCCGTCTACTACCCTCGAGGGCTGGACAGGGAAAACATTCAGTACTTC	CAVYYPRGLDRENIQYF
TRBD1	TRBV6-1	many	TRBJ2-5	TGTGCCAGCAGTACCATGACAGGGATCCAAGAGACCCAGTACTTC	CASSTMTGIQETQYF
-	TRBV20-1	-	TRBJ2-7	TGCAGTGCTAGAGCAGGGGCTATCTCTTCGCGGGAGCAGTACTTC	CSARAGAISSREQYF
-	TRBV19	many	TRBJ2-1	TGTGCCAGTAGTAAGGACCCCTACAATGAGCAGTTCTTC	CASSKDPYNEQFF
TRBD2	TRBV12-5	-	TRBJ2-5	TGTGCTTCCGAGCGGGAGAGTCATTCATTGGAGACCCAGTACTTC	CASERESHSLETQYF
-	TRBV2	many	TRBJ2-7	TGTGCCAGCAAGGGGGACACTCGCTACGAGCAGTACTTC	CASKGDTRYEQYF
-	TRBV7-9	many	TRBJ2-1	TGTGCCAGTACCCGGGGTGGCTCCTACAATGAGCAGTTCTTC	CASTRGGSYNEQFF
-	TRBV3-2	many	TRBJ1-1	TGTGCCACTCCACCGGGACAGAGACTAATGAACACTGAAGCTTTCTTT	CATPPGQRLMNTEAFF